The rows below give T cell receptor beta chains drawn from one sample of a study of blood T cell repertoires in COVID-19. The data were produced by immunoSEQ multiplex PCR, yet TCRdb's version contains in-frame clones alone and is incomplete. The sample holds about 210,000 clones, 87% seen once. What was sequenced was PBMCs or T cells enriched from blood (not recorded which). The source is a man in his late teens or twenties with acute COVID-19. CDR3s include the opening cysteine and the closing phenylalanine or tryptophan. The D gene is left open where the match is weak. A clone size is listed for some rows: how often the clone was seen (once, few, many), or a class if it is expanded.

j_gene | v_gene | d_gene | abundance | CDR3aa | CDR3nt
TRBJ2-2 | TRBV7-7 | TRBD1 | few | CASSLDRANTGELFF | TGTGCTAGCAGCTTGGACAGGGCCAACACCGGGGAGCTGTTTTTT
TRBJ2-3 | TRBV2 | TRBD2 | . | CATRSSGNTDTQYF | TGTGCCACCAGATCTAGCGGGAACACAGATACGCAGTATTTT
TRBJ1-4 | TRBV28 | . | . | CASSLGREEKLFF | TGTGCCAGCAGTTTAGGCCGGGAGGAAAAACTGTTTTTT
TRBJ2-7 | TRBV6-4 | TRBD1 | once | CASNRTGNYEQYF | TGTGCCAGCAACAGGACAGGGAACTACGAGCAGTACTTC
TRBJ2-1 | TRBV2 | TRBD2 | . | CASSERASGSSYNEQFF | TGTGCCAGCAGTGAAAGGGCTAGCGGGAGCTCCTACAATGAGCAGTTCTTC
TRBJ2-3 | TRBV28 | TRBD2 | . | CASGLAGAGDTQYF | TGTGCCAGCGGACTAGCGGGAGCCGGAGATACGCAGTATTTT
TRBJ1-4 | TRBV2 | . | . | CASSYVDLGEEKLFF | TGTGCCAGCTCTTATGTTGACCTGGGAGAGGAAAAACTGTTTTTT
TRBJ2-7 | TRBV4-1 | TRBD1 | . | CASSSGQGPYEQYF | TGCGCCAGCAGCTCAGGACAGGGACCCTACGAGCAGTACTTC
TRBJ1-2 | TRBV28 | TRBD1 | . | CASNLRTGTVYGYTF | TGTGCCAGCAATTTACGGACCGGGACAGTCTATGGCTACACCTTC
TRBJ2-2 | TRBV3-1/TRBV3-2 | TRBD2 | once | CASSRPHTGGITGELFF | TGTGCCAGCAGCCGCCCCCATACGGGAGGTATCACCGGGGAGCTGTTTTTT
TRBJ2-1 | TRBV19 | . | few | CASSVGQWQFF | TGTGCCAGTAGTGTAGGACAGTGGCAGTTCTTC
TRBJ2-3 | TRBV28 | TRBD1 | . | CASSSYRGLGDTQYF | TGTGCCAGCAGTTCCTACAGGGGTTTGGGAGATACGCAGTATTTT
TRBJ2-3 | TRBV25-1 | . | . | CASSPAGDRLPTDTQYF | TGTGCCAGCAGCCCCGCCGGCGACAGACTCCCCACAGATACGCAGTATTTT
TRBJ2-5 | TRBV28 | . | . | CASSPVTGSGQETQYF | TGTGCCAGCAGCCCCGTAACAGGGTCTGGCCAAGAGACCCAGTACTTC
TRBJ1-2 | TRBV4-1 | . | . | CASRPASVGGYTF | TGCGCCAGCAGACCTGCCAGCGTAGGAGGCTACACCTTC
TRBJ2-1 | TRBV7-2 | . | . | CASSLRSHNEQFF | TGTGCCAGCAGCTTAAGGAGTCACAATGAGCAGTTCTTC
TRBJ1-6 | TRBV6-5 | TRBD1 | . | CASSYSDRGGSPLHF | TGTGCCAGCAGTTACTCGGACAGGGGAGGCTCACCCCTCCACTTT
TRBJ2-7 | TRBV18 | . | . | CASSPQGSRVGYEQYF | TGTGCCAGCTCACCACAGGGTAGCAGGGTGGGCTACGAGCAGTACTTC
TRBJ2-2 | TRBV10-2 | . | . | CASSGYLAGTGELFF | TGCGCCAGCAGTGGTTATTTGGCTGGCACCGGGGAGCTGTTTTTT
TRBJ2-3 | TRBV12-3/TRBV12-4 | . | once | CASSFSRTDTQYF | TGTGCCAGCAGTTTCTCCAGGACAGATACGCAGTATTTT
TRBJ2-5 | TRBV6-5 | TRBD2 | . | CASSYAGGATQYF | TGTGCCAGCAGTTACGCGGGAGGAGCTACCCAGTACTTC
TRBJ2-1 | TRBV19 | TRBD2 | . | CASSMSGSSYNEQFF | TGTGCCAGTAGTATGAGCGGGAGCTCCTACAATGAGCAGTTCTTC
TRBJ1-3 | TRBV4-3 | . | few | CASSTQTGLGNTIYF | TGCGCCAGCAGCACACAAACAGGGTTGGGAAACACCATATATTTT
TRBJ1-1 | TRBV30 | . | . | CAWSSYSTGKTEAFF | TGTGCCTGGAGTTCCTATTCGACGGGAAAAACTGAAGCTTTCTTT
TRBJ2-1 | TRBV3-1/TRBV3-2 | . | . | CASISQGSNEQFF | TGTGCCAGCATCTCTCAGGGTAGCAATGAGCAGTTCTTC
TRBJ2-2 | TRBV12-3/TRBV12-4 | . | . | CASSPKTGELFF | TGTGCCAGCAGCCCCAAAACCGGGGAGCTGTTTTTT
TRBJ1-1 | TRBV28 | TRBD1 | . | CASSPGQGNTEAFF | TGTGCCAGCAGTCCGGGACAGGGGAACACTGAAGCTTTCTTT
TRBJ2-5 | TRBV5-6 | TRBD2 | . | CASSLFERGGETQYF | TGTGCCAGCAGCCTGTTTGAGCGGGGAGGGGAGACCCAGTACTTC
TRBJ1-1 | TRBV28 | . | . | CASTLGPTNTEAFF | TGTGCCAGCACGTTGGGCCCAACGAACACTGAAGCTTTCTTT
TRBJ2-6 | TRBV5-4 | . | . | CASSKPGANVLTF | TGTGCCAGCAGCAAGCCTGGGGCCAACGTCCTGACTTTC
TRBJ1-5 | TRBV6-5 | . | . | CASSPGDGVWEPQHF | TGTGCCAGCAGTCCGGGGGACGGCGTATGGGAGCCCCAGCATTTT
TRBJ1-1 | TRBV4-1 | . | . | CASSLVWEVNTEAFF | TGCGCCAGCAGCCTTGTGTGGGAGGTGAACACTGAAGCTTTCTTT
TRBJ2-2 | TRBV28 | . | . | CASSRGYTGELFF | TGTGCCAGCAGTCGCGGATACACCGGGGAGCTGTTTTTT
TRBJ1-2 | TRBV7-3 | TRBD1 | . | CASSPGQIYGYTF | TGTGCCAGCAGCCCGGGACAGATTTATGGCTACACCTTC
TRBJ2-2 | TRBV6-5 | TRBD2 | . | CASQREVTGELFF | TGTGCCAGCCAGCGGGAGGTCACCGGGGAGCTGTTTTTT
TRBJ2-2 | TRBV7-3 | . | . | CASSSAGYTGELFF | TGTGCCAGCAGCTCTGCGGGGTACACCGGGGAGCTGTTTTTT
TRBJ2-7 | TRBV11-2 | TRBD1 | . | CASSLVTGVLYEQYF | TGTGCCAGCAGCTTAGTGACAGGGGTTCTATACGAGCAGTACTTC
TRBJ2-3 | TRBV7-9 | . | . | CASSLARTDTQYF | TGTGCCAGCAGCTTAGCGAGGACAGATACGCAGTATTTT
TRBJ2-5 | TRBV13 | . | . | CASSFRETQYF | TGTGCCAGCAGCTTCAGGGAGACCCAGTACTTC
TRBJ1-1 | TRBV7-3 | . | . | CASSFALSGNTEAFF | TGTGCCAGCAGCTTCGCGCTCTCGGGGAACACTGAAGCTTTCTTT
TRBJ2-7 | TRBV29-1 | TRBD2 | . | CSVRTSGTYEQYF | TGCAGCGTCAGGACTAGCGGCACCTACGAGCAGTACTTC
TRBJ1-4 | TRBV4-3 | . | . | CASRQDEKLFF | TGCGCCAGCCGACAGGATGAAAAACTGTTTTTT
TRBJ2-2 | TRBV18 | TRBD1 | . | CASSLLGTGRAGELFF | TGTGCCAGCTCATTACTCGGGACAGGGCGTGCCGGGGAGCTGTTTTTT
TRBJ1-2 | TRBV10-1 | . | . | CARPKRSFLCGYTF | TGCGCCCGCCCCAAGAGGTCCTTTCTCTGTGGCTACACCTTC
TRBJ1-3 | TRBV2 | TRBD1 | . | CASSTGTGGNTIYF | TGTGCCAGCAGTACCGGGACAGGGGGAAACACCATATATTTT
TRBJ2-7 | TRBV6-5 | TRBD1 | . | CASRLTGGISREQYF | TGTGCCAGCAGACTGACAGGGGGGATTTCGCGAGAGCAGTACTTC
TRBJ2-5 | TRBV18 | . | . | CASSPPGAVETQYF | TGTGCCAGCTCACCACCGGGGGCCGTGGAGACCCAGTACTTC
TRBJ1-2 | TRBV28 | TRBD1 | . | CASSPGTGDPFGYTF | TGTGCCAGCAGCCCCGGGACAGGGGACCCCTTTGGCTACACCTTC
TRBJ1-1 | TRBV30 | . | once | CAWSVGDATEAFF | TGTGCCTGGAGTGTAGGGGATGCGACTGAAGCTTTCTTT
TRBJ1-3 | TRBV13 | TRBD1 | . | CASSWTTGSSGNTIYF | TGTGCCAGCAGCTGGACGACAGGGTCCTCTGGAAACACCATATATTTT
TRBJ1-2 | TRBV5-1 | TRBD1 | . | CASSLKTGDYGYTF | TGCGCCAGCAGCTTGAAAACAGGGGACTATGGCTACACCTTC
TRBJ2-1 | TRBV4-3 | . | . | CASSQDIRGSNEQFF | TGCGCCAGCAGCCAAGATATCAGGGGCAGCAATGAGCAGTTCTTC
TRBJ2-6 | TRBV27 | . | . | CASSLMEKAGANVLTF | TGTGCCAGCAGTTTAATGGAGAAGGCGGGGGCCAACGTCCTGACTTTC
TRBJ1-5 | TRBV10-3 | TRBD1 | . | CATNREGQGDFQPQHF | TGTGCCACCAACCGCGAGGGACAGGGGGATTTTCAGCCCCAGCATTTT
TRBJ1-2 | TRBV14 | . | . | CASSLNNYGYTF | TGTGCCAGCAGCCTTAATAACTATGGCTACACCTTC
TRBJ1-5 | TRBV4-3 | . | . | CASSQEEEGQPQHF | TGCGCCAGCAGCCAAGAAGAAGAGGGTCAGCCCCAGCATTTT
TRBJ2-7 | TRBV28 | TRBD2 | . | CASSLTAGGFSYEQYF | TGTGCCAGCAGTTTAACCGCGGGAGGGTTCTCCTACGAGCAGTACTTC
TRBJ2-7 | TRBV4-1 | TRBD2 | . | CASSPASGVTYEQYF | TGCGCCAGCAGCCCCGCGAGCGGGGTTACCTACGAGCAGTACTTC
TRBJ2-1 | TRBV12-3/TRBV12-4 | . | once | CASRDIVQEQFF | TGTGCCAGCCGGGACATCGTCCAGGAGCAGTTCTTC